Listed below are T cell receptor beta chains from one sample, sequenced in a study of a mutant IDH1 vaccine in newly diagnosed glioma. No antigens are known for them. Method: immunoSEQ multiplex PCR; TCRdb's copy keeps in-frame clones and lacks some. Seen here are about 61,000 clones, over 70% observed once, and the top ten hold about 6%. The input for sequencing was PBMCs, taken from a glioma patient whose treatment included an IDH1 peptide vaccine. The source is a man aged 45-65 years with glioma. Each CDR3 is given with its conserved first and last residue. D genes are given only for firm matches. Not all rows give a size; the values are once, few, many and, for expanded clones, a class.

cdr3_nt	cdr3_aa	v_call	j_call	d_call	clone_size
TGTGCCAGCAGCGAAACAGGAAGACACAATGAGCAGTTCTTC	CASSETGRHNEQFF	TRBV9	TRBJ2-1	-	-
TGTGCCAGCAGCATAGGACTAGCGAGCACAGATACGCAGTATTTT	CASSIGLASTDTQYF	TRBV11-2	TRBJ2-3	TRBD2	medium-sized
TGTGCCAGCAGCGCTGGGGACAGGGAAAAACTGTTTTTT	CASSAGDREKLFF	TRBV9	TRBJ1-4	TRBD1	few
TGTGCCAGCAGCCAAGCTTTAGGGGCTGACAATGAGCAGTTCTTC	CASSQALGADNEQFF	TRBV4-2	TRBJ2-1	-	-
TGTGCCACCGGCGGGGGGTTCGAGACCCAGTACTTC	CATGGGFETQYF	TRBV6-5	TRBJ2-5	TRBD2	-
TGCGCCAGCAGCCACGCGTTTGGGGTAGAGACTGAAGCTTTCTTT	CASSHAFGVETEAFF	TRBV4-1	TRBJ1-1	-	-
TGTGCCAGCAGCCCCCGGACGGTGAACACTGAAGCTTTCTTT	CASSPRTVNTEAFF	TRBV9	TRBJ1-1	-	-
TGTGCCAGCAGTCCGTACGGAAGCACTGAAGCTTTCTTT	CASSPYGSTEAFF	TRBV6-6	TRBJ1-1	-	-
TGTGCCAGCAGCCTCCCTAGCGGGGAGCAGTTCTTC	CASSLPSGEQFF	TRBV7-6	TRBJ2-1	TRBD2	-
TGTGCCAGCAGCTCCTACCCGTCTGGAAACACCATATATTTT	CASSSYPSGNTIYF	TRBV11-2	TRBJ1-3	-	-
TGCGCCAGCAGCTTGGCCGGACAGGGCGGCTACACCTTC	CASSLAGQGGYTF	TRBV5-1	TRBJ1-2	TRBD1	-
TGTGCCAGCACCCTGGAGAGGGGTTCATCGGGCTATGGCTACACCTTC	CASTLERGSSGYGYTF	TRBV7-8	TRBJ1-2	-	once
TGTGCCAGCAACCCGCCCCGAACAGGGGGCTATGGCTACACCTTC	CASNPPRTGGYGYTF	TRBV28	TRBJ1-2	TRBD1	-
TGTGCCAGCAGCCCGACAGGACGGGGTCAGCCCCAGCATTTT	CASSPTGRGQPQHF	TRBV6-5	TRBJ1-5	-	-
TGCGCCAGCAGCCAAGATGCGGAAGAGACCCAGTACTTC	CASSQDAEETQYF	TRBV4-3	TRBJ2-5	-	-
TGTGCCAGCAGCCCGGACAGGGGGATTTTCCCAACTAATGAAAAACTGTTTTTT	CASSPDRGIFPTNEKLFF	TRBV7-8	TRBJ1-4	TRBD1	-
TGTGCCAGCAGCTCCGGGACTTCCCCCGATGAGCAGTTCTTC	CASSSGTSPDEQFF	TRBV5-4	TRBJ2-1	-	-
TGTGCCAGCAGCCAAGCCGGGTGGGGGCCTGAAAAACTGTTTTTT	CASSQAGWGPEKLFF	TRBV14	TRBJ1-4	-	few
TGTGCCTTAACAGACACTGAAGCTTTCTTT	CALTDTEAFF	TRBV7-9	TRBJ1-1	-	-
TGCGCCAGCAGCCAAGATAGGAGTGTAGGCTATGGCTACACCTTC	CASSQDRSVGYGYTF	TRBV4-3	TRBJ1-2	-	few
TGTGCCAGCAGTGTCGGGACAGGGGGACCCGGGGAGCTGTTTTTT	CASSVGTGGPGELFF	TRBV28	TRBJ2-2	TRBD1	-
TGTGCCAGCAGTCCCGACAGGGCCCTACGGTCACCCCTCCACTTT	CASSPDRALRSPLHF	TRBV6-5	TRBJ1-6	TRBD1	-
TGCGCCAGCAGCCCGATCGGGACAGGGGGCCAAGAGACCCAGTACTTC	CASSPIGTGGQETQYF	TRBV5-1	TRBJ2-5	TRBD1	-